This TCR beta chain was identified during a study of shared clonotypes between healthy human individuals. Libraries were prepared by immunoSEQ multiplex PCR; TCRdb keeps only in-frame clonotypes and omits some of them. The sample carries about 670,000 clones, 60% to 80% recorded once. Trimming took off 4 bases at V and 7 bases at J, with 7 bases between the two ends. The CDR3 sequence is 12 residues long. Germline assignment: CDR1 MGHRA and CDR2 YSYEKL. This TCR was sampled from a woman in her 30s in good health. J is TRBJ2-2 and V is TRBV4-1; D is perhaps TRBD1 (5 bases). Sequenced input: memory CD4+ T cells sorted from blood. Subset reported: CD45RA-negative fraction. The CDR3 loop is CASSLGVGELFF. CDR3 DNA: TGCGCCAGCAGCCTAGGGGTCGGGGAGCTGTTTTTT.